This is a list of T cell receptor beta chains from one sample in a study of control samples from healthy donors and cancer patients. The method was immunoSEQ multiplex PCR; TCRdb's version includes in-frame clones alone and lacks a portion of them. The table records 100,000 to 150,000 clones, 85% to 90% of them present only once. Sequencing used PBMCs. The receptors were gathered from a man aged 50 to 59 with head and neck cancer. Both conserved end residues are part of each CDR3.

v_gene,j_gene,CDR3aa
TRBV3-1/TRBV3-2,TRBJ1-5,CASSYLSVGPQHF
TRBV5-1,TRBJ1-1,CASRRGYGEAFF
TRBV7-9,TRBJ2-3,CASSPGTGGFTSRDTQYF
TRBV5-1,TRBJ2-2,CASSFGLTGELFF
TRBV5-6,TRBJ1-2,CASSLVDRNYGYTF
TRBV19,TRBJ1-5,CASSETDAYNQPQHF
TRBV9,TRBJ2-7,CASSPGTYEQYF
TRBV19,TRBJ2-5,CASSIGLLGETQYF
TRBV2,TRBJ1-1,CASSGRGNTEAFF
TRBV12-3/TRBV12-4,TRBJ1-1,CASSRDRNTEAFF
TRBV9,TRBJ1-5,CASSVRAQKGNNYQPQHF
TRBV3-1/TRBV3-2,TRBJ1-3,CASSQGERGGNTIYF
TRBV27,TRBJ1-2,CASSLEGNYGYTF
TRBV5-4,TRBJ2-7,CASSLSRGAYEQYF
TRBV10-3,TRBJ1-2,CASHRADVKGYTF
TRBV5-4,TRBJ2-2,CASSGSGATNTGELFF
TRBV27,TRBJ2-7,CASSLSGDYTYEQYF
TRBV27,TRBJ2-1,CASRRGSNNEQFF
TRBV5-1,TRBJ1-2,CASSLDGRGYYGYTF
TRBV5-5,TRBJ1-3,CASRTGPETGNTIYF
TRBV5-1,TRBJ2-5,CASSRDTQETQYF
TRBV7-9,TRBJ1-1,CASSLGEGLNTEAFF
TRBV25-1,TRBJ2-2,CASSDLWAGGSNTGELFF